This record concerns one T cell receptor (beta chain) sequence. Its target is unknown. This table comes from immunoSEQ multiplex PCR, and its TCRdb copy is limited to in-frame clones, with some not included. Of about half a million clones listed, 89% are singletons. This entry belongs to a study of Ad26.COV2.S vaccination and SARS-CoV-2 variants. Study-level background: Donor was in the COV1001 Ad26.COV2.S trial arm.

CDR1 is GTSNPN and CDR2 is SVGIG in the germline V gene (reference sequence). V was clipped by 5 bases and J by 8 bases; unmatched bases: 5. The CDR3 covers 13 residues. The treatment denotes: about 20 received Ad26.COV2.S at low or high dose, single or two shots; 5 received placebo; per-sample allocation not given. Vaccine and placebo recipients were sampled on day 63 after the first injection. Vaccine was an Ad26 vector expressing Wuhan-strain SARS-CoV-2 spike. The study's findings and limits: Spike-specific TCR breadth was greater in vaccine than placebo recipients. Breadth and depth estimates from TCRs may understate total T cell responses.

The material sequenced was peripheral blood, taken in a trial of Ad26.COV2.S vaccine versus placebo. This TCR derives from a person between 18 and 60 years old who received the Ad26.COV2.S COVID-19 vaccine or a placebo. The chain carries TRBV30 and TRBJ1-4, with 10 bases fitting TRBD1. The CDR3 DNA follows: TGTGCCTGGTCCCCGGGACAGGGGGAAAAACTGTTTTTT. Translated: CAWSPGQGEKLFF.